The clone carrying this TCR beta chain was picked up a small number of times. This sample was taken from a study of T-cell memory formation after mild COVID-19. UMIs and sample barcodes were carried by the TCR alpha and TCR beta cDNA libraries that 5'RACE produced using constant-segment primers. Each CDR3 protein gets one entry after TCRdb re-called the 5' RACE reads with MiXCR. The table shows roughly 250,000 distinct CDR3 sequences, with 15% to 20% occurring only once. Per germline, CDR1 SGHTA and CDR2 FQGNSA. Trimming shortened V by 5 bases and J by 1 base, and 5 bases separated the two germline ends. The CDR3 contains 13 residues.

This TCR was sampled from a man between 18 and 29 years old who had mild COVID-19 (a few samples of this study predate the infection). Cell type and time point are not known. The sample taken for sequencing was PBMCs or a T cell subset sorted from them (not recorded which). This sequence joins TRBV7-2 and TRBJ2-2, with D hard to call. CDR3 protein: CASSMLNTGELFF. The DNA for the CDR3 is TGTGCCAGCAGCATGCTGAACACCGGGGAGCTGTTTTTT.